The entry below gives a single TCR beta chain sequence along with its context. This record belongs to a study of control samples from healthy donors and cancer patients. TCRdb's copy holds only in-frame clones and misses some; the assay was immunoSEQ multiplex PCR. The sample has more than 140,000 clones; roughly nine tenths are singletons. The TCR sequence derives from a man aged 18 to 30 in good health. Sequencing used blood.

The CDR3 DNA reads TGTGCCAGCAGGGGAGGACTAGCGGGGGGGCTGGAGCAGTTCTTC. Its translation: CASRGGLAGGLEQFF. V usage is TRBV2 and J usage is TRBJ2-1; the match to TRBD2 covers 15 bases. V shed 6 bases and J 10 bases; nucleotides not matched to a gene: 7. CDR3 size: 15 residues. Germline V gene sequence: CDR1 SNHLY, CDR2 FYNNEI.